The clone carrying this T cell receptor (beta chain) was seen a single time. This may arise from a read error, as a much more abundant clone is one base away. The sample originates from a study of T cells in Graves' hyperthyroidism and ophthalmopathy. TCR beta CDR3 region amplification was performed from RNA transcripts. First-round RT-PCR with HTBI primers amplified the TCR CDR3 region. TCRdb analysed the multiplex PCR reads with MiXCR anew, one entry per CDR3 protein. The sample carries hundreds of thousands of distinct CDR3 sequences, nearly 45% recorded once. The CDR3 totals 12 residues. Trimming removed 6 bases at V and 4 bases at J, with 6 bases between. CDR1 KGHDR and CDR2 SFDVKD come from the germline V gene.

Sequenced: peripheral blood or thyroid tissue (not recorded which). This receptor was obtained from an adult man with Graves' disease, either hyperthyroidism or ophthalmopathy (not recorded which). The chain employs TRBV24-1 and TRBJ1-5; D call uncertain. In DNA, the CDR3 is TGTGCCACCAGTACCCCTAATCAGCCCCAGCATTTT. Protein: CATSTPNQPQHF.